Each of the 25 T cell receptor beta chains below was sequenced from the same sample in a study of T-cell reconstitution after alpha-beta-depleted transplantation in children. Unique molecular identifiers were used to barcode this TCRbeta library. TCRdb redid the calling of the PCR reads with MiXCR, one entry per CDR3 protein. The table has about a million distinct CDR3 sequences, less than 30% seen once; the top ten hold about 28%. The material was PBMCs, mostly from graft donor cells, obtained 360 days after TCRalphabeta/CD19-depleted stem cell transplant. The receptors stem from a boy younger than two who had a stem cell transplant for SCID, so the T cells may come from the graft donor.

This clonotype was seen a handful of times. This chain uses TRBV12-3 or TRBV12-4 with TRBJ1-1, with 8 nucleotides matching TRBD1. The J segment lost 1 base and the V segment lost 5 bases, leaving 12 bases of the junction unmatched. CDR3 size: 17 residues. The CDR3 here is CASSPRQGIRGNTEAFF. CDR3 sequence (DNA): TGTGCCAGCAGTCCTCGACAGGGGATTCGAGGGAACACTGAAGCTTTCTTT.

The chain couples TRBV12-3 or TRBV12-4 to TRBJ2-7, with 11 bases that match TRBD2. J was trimmed by 5 bases and V by 6 bases; bases with no gene match: 12. The length of the CDR3 is 16 residues. CDR3 loop: CASSVSLSGGADEQYF. DNA for the CDR3: TGTGCCAGCAGCGTATCCCTTAGCGGGGGGGCCGACGAGCAGTACTTC.

This clonotype was seen only a few times. The DNA of the CDR3 is TGTGCCATCAGTTCCCCCGAACTGGGGTCGAATGAGCAGTTCTTC. Translating it yields CAISSPELGSNEQFF. The chain uses TRBV10-3 and TRBJ2-1, with D uncertain. CDR3 length equals 15 residues. Trimming stripped 5 bases from V and 7 bases from J, with 18 bases between. Per germline, CDR1 ENHRY and CDR2 SYGVKD.

The gene calls are TRBV7-6 and TRBJ1-5; D unresolved. CDR1 is SGHVS, CDR2 FNYEAQ, per germline. Deletions cut 4 bases from V and 1 base from J, with 14 bases between. The CDR3 has 16 amino acids. CDR3 protein: CASSYRVLLSNQPQHF. DNA of the CDR3: TGTGCCAGCAGCTACCGGGTCCTCTTAAGCAATCAGCCCCAGCATTTT.

This chain joins TRBV2 and TRBJ2-7, with TRBD2 matching over 11 bases. The CDR3 runs to 16 residues. Trimming cost V 4 bases and J 5 bases; bases outside gene matches: 10. Germline V gene lookup returns CDR1 SNHLY and CDR2 FYNNEI. This chain's CDR3 is CASSAEAGTSGHEQYF. CDR3 coding DNA: TGTGCCAGCAGTGCGGAGGCCGGGACTAGCGGCCACGAGCAGTACTTC.

The V and J genes are TRBV28 and TRBJ1-1; 9 nucleotides match TRBD1. Germline CDR1 is MDHEN and CDR2 is SYDVKM. Trimming cost V 5 bases and J 0 bases; bases outside gene matches: 4. The CDR3 covers 15 residues. CDR3: CASSRDRAMNTEAFF. CDR3 nucleotides: TGTGCCAGCAGTCGGGACAGGGCTATGAACACTGAAGCTTTCTTT.

V gene TRBV25-1 combines with J gene TRBJ1-3, with D tentatively TRBD1 (6 bases). This CDR3 spans 16 amino acids. Germline assignment: CDR1 MGHDK and CDR2 SYGVNS. V lost 1 base, J lost 4 bases, and 14 bases lay in between. The CDR3 DNA sequence: TGTGCCAGCAGTGAATTAGGTTGGGGGCGCGGAAACACCATATATTTT. It specifies CASSELGWGRGNTIYF. The full variable domain, its missing parts supplied by reference TRBV25-1 and TRBJ1-3, is EADIYQTPRYLVIGTGKKITLECSQTMGHDKMYWYQQDPGMELHLIHYSYGVNSTEKGDLSSESTVSRIRTEHFPLTLESARPSHTSQYLCASSELGWGRGNTIYFGEGSWLTVV.

This clonotype has more than one count but fewer than ten. The chain joins TRBV5-1 to TRBJ2-7; maybe TRBD2 (6 bases). V shed 0 bases and J shed 3 bases, with 19 bases lying between them. Per the germline V gene, CDR1 is SGHRS and CDR2 is YFSETQ. The CDR3 runs to 17 residues. This CDR3 is CASSLAFSGTRVYEQYF. CDR3 coding DNA: TGCGCCAGCAGCTTGGCGTTTTCTGGGACTCGAGTCTACGAGCAGTACTTC.

This clonotype has just a few counts. The chain uses TRBV14 and TRBJ2-7; D is possibly TRBD1 (7 bases). This CDR3 spans 16 amino acids. V was clipped by 1 base and J by 6 bases, with 19 bases between them. CDR1 SGHDN and CDR2 FVKESK come from the germline V gene. This CDR3 is CASSQGPSDREVEQYF. CDR3 sequence (DNA): TGTGCCAGCAGCCAAGGTCCCTCCGACAGGGAGGTCGAGCAGTACTTC.

This clonotype was seen a handful of times. The gene calls are TRBV28 and TRBJ1-4; a possible D gene is TRBD1 (5 bases). CDR1 and CDR2 (germline): MDHEN, SYDVKM. CDR3 length equals 14 residues. Trimming left V 6 bases short and J 4 bases short, with 12 bases between. CDR3 in amino acids: CASRPGRRNEKLFF. CDR3 DNA: TGTGCCAGCAGACCGGGACGGCGTAATGAAAAACTGTTTTTT.

This clonotype was counted between two and nine times. V is TRBV3-1 and J is TRBJ2-7; D unclear. Germline V gene data show CDR1 as LGHDT and CDR2 as YNNKEL (reference sequence). The CDR3 length is 15 residues. The V and J ends lost 1 base and 2 bases respectively, with 12 bases between them. CDR3 amino acids: CASSQVPGSTYEQYF. CDR3 coding DNA: TGTGCCAGCAGCCAAGTCCCCGGGTCAACCTACGAGCAGTACTTC.

This sequence joins TRBV27 and TRBJ2-5; D ambiguous. The CDR3 covers 15 residues. CDR1 is MNHEY, CDR2 SMNVEV, per germline (reference sequence). V was shortened by 0 bases and J by 0 bases, with 8 bases between the two germline ends. The CDR3 is CASSLSIRNQETQYF. CDR3 DNA: TGTGCCAGCAGTTTATCGATCAGGAACCAAGAGACCCAGTACTTC.

V usage is TRBV27 and J usage is TRBJ1-1, with D perhaps TRBD1 (5 bases). CDR1 is MNHEY and CDR2 is SMNVEV in the germline V gene (reference sequence). The CDR3 has 11 residues. The DNA of the CDR3 is TGTGCTTGTCGGGGGGACACTGAAGCTTTCTTT. Amino acids: CACRGDTEAFF.

This clonotype was counted between two and nine times. This sequence joins TRBV6-5 and TRBJ2-3, with D hard to call. Germline assignment: CDR1 MNHEY and CDR2 SVGAGI. Trimming took off 6 bases at V and 2 bases at J, with 15 bases between the two ends. The CDR3 runs 15 residues. CDR3 sequence: CASSSSPAVTDTQYF. The CDR3 DNA follows: TGTGCCAGCAGCTCCAGCCCAGCCGTCACAGATACGCAGTATTTT.

The CDR3 bases are TGTGCCATCAGTGGTCCCTCCGGGGGGGCTTTAGATGAGCAGTTCTTC. This encodes CAISGPSGGALDEQFF. The rearrangement uses TRBV10-3 and TRBJ2-1; 8 bases are shared with TRBD2. Germline V gene sequence: CDR1 ENHRY, CDR2 SYGVKD. The CDR3 is made up of 16 amino acids. Trimming removed 4 bases from V and 8 bases from J; junction bases left unmatched: 13.

This sequence joins TRBV15 and TRBJ1-5, with no clear D. CDR3 length equals 14 residues. V gave up 0 bases and J gave up 10 bases, with 13 bases separating them. The germline gives CDR1 LNHNV, CDR2 YYDKDF (reference sequence). The CDR3 DNA sequence: TGTGCCACCAGCAGAGATGGGGTAATCAGTCCCCAGCATTTT. Its translation is CATSRDGVISPQHF.

The rearrangement uses TRBV7-2 and TRBJ1-1, with D possibly being TRBD1 (5 bases). Germline CDR1 and CDR2: SGHTA and FQGNSA. V lost 0 bases, J lost 4 bases, and 9 bases lay in between. The CDR3 is made up of 14 amino acids. CDR3 bases: TGTGCCAGCAGCTTAGCGACCAGGGCCACTGAAGCTTTCTTT. It yields the protein CASSLATRATEAFF.

The J gene is TRBJ1-3, the V gene TRBV3-1; weak D call: TRBD1 (5 bases). V was cut by 4 bases and J by 3 bases, with 10 bases left in between. Per the germline V gene, CDR1 is LGHDT and CDR2 is YNNKEL (reference sequence). This CDR3 spans 14 amino acids. CDR3 residues: CASSPRDRGNTIYF. CDR3 in DNA: TGTGCCAGCAGCCCTAGGGACCGTGGAAACACCATATATTTT.

The chain is built from TRBV29-1 and TRBJ2-7, with a possible D match to TRBD1 (6 bases). Germline CDR1 reads SQVTM; CDR2 reads ANQGSEA. CDR3 size: 12 residues. V dropped 7 bases and J dropped 5 bases, with 15 bases sitting between them. The DNA for the CDR3 is TGCAGCGCTATGAGGGGGTCCGACGAGCAGTACTTC. It codes for CSAMRGSDEQYF.

The rearrangement joins TRBV20-1 to TRBJ2-1, with D possibly being TRBD2 (5 bases). With 6 bases removed from V and 0 bases from J, the gap between germline ends came to 15 bases. The CDR3 covers 15 residues. Germline assignment: CDR1 DFQATT and CDR2 SNEGSKA (reference sequence). CDR3 residues: CSAGLATRSYNEQFF. CDR3 in DNA: TGCAGTGCCGGACTCGCAACTCGCTCCTACAATGAGCAGTTCTTC.

This clonotype was observed a handful of times. The chain is built from TRBV7-2 and TRBJ2-7; 11 positions match TRBD2. This CDR3 spans 15 amino acids. The germline V gene encodes CDR1 SGHTA and CDR2 FQGNSA. The V segment lost 5 bases and the J segment 3 bases; nucleotides outside the gene matches: 6. The CDR3 reads CASSPRTSGRYEQYF. The CDR3 nucleotides read TGTGCCAGCAGCCCCAGGACTAGCGGGCGCTACGAGCAGTACTTC.

V usage is TRBV9 and J usage is TRBJ2-7; tentatively, D is TRBD2 (6 bases). Between the trimmed V and J ends, which lost 4 bases and 1 base, there was a span of 18 bases. The CDR3 length is 16 residues. CDR1 and CDR2 (germline): SGDLS, YYNGEE. CDR3 region: CASSPSAGTLSYEQYF. The DNA of the CDR3 is TGTGCCAGCAGCCCTTCCGCGGGGACGCTTTCCTACGAGCAGTACTTC. Combining the CDR3 with reference TRBV9 and TRBJ2-7 gives the whole variable domain DSGVTQTPKHLITATGQRVTLRCSPRSGDLSVYWYQQSLDQGLQFLIQYYNGEERAKGNILERFSAQQFPDLHSELNLSSLELGDSALYFCASSPSAGTLSYEQYFGPGTRLTVT.

This clonotype was seen ten or more times. The chain is built from TRBV6-1 and TRBJ2-1; D ambiguous. The CDR3 has 14 residues. Germline CDR1 and CDR2: MNHNS and SASEGT. V was cut by 4 bases and J by 4 bases, with 11 bases left in between. The CDR3 loop is CASSGNWAYNEQFF. Written as DNA, the CDR3 is TGTGCCAGCAGTGGAAATTGGGCTTACAATGAGCAGTTCTTC.

This chain uses TRBV5-1 with TRBJ1-2, with D possibly TRBD1 on 6 matching bases. V lost 4 bases, J lost 7 bases, and 17 bases lay in between. The CDR3 runs 14 residues. The germline V gene encodes CDR1 SGHRS and CDR2 YFSETQ. The CDR3 nucleotides are TGCGCCAGCAGCCAAATGGGACACTTGACTGGCTACACCTTC. It is translated as CASSQMGHLTGYTF.

This rearrangement joins TRBV6-1 to TRBJ2-2; D may be TRBD1 (6 bases). The CDR3 loop spans 16 amino acids. CDR1 MNHNS and CDR2 SASEGT come from the germline V gene. Trimming pared 6 bases from V and 3 bases from J, leaving 17 bases between. The CDR3 protein is CASSRGTPRDTGELFF. CDR3 nucleotide sequence: TGTGCCAGCAGCCGAGGGACACCACGGGACACCGGGGAGCTGTTTTTT.